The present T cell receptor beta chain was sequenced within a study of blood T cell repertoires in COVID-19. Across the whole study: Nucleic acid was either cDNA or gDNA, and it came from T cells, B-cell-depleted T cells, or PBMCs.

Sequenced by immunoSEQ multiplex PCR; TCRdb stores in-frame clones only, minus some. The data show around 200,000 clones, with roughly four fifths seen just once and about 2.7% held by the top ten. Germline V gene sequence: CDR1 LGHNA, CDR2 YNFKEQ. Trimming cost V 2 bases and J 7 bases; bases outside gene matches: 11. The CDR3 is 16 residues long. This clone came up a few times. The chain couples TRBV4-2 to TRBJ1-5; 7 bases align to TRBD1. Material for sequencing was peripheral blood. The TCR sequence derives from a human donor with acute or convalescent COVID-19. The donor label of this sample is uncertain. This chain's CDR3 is CASSQLDREIGQPQHF. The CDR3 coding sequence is TGTGCCAGCAGCCAACTAGACAGGGAGATAGGGCAGCCCCAGCATTTT.